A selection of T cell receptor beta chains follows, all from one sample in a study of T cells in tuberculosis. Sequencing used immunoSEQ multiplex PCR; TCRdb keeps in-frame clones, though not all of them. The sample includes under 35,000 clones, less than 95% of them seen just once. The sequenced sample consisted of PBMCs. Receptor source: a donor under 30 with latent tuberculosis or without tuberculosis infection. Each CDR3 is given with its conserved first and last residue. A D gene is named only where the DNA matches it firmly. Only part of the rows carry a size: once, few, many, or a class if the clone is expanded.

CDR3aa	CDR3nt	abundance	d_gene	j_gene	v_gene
CASSQVTRIGEAFF	TGCGCCAGCAGCCAAGTAACGCGGATCGGTGAAGCTTTCTTT	-	-	TRBJ1-1	TRBV4-1
CASSYISGNEQFF	TGTGCCAGCAGTTATATTTCGGGGAATGAGCAGTTCTTC	-	-	TRBJ2-1	TRBV7-2
CASSEGQGTEAFF	TGCGCCAGCAGCGAGGGACAGGGGACTGAAGCTTTCTTT	-	TRBD1	TRBJ1-1	TRBV5-1
CASSLLSAGAKETQYF	TGTGCCAGCTCCCTCCTCAGCGCGGGGGCCAAGGAGACCCAGTACTTC	-	-	TRBJ2-5	TRBV28
CAWSGPGGSSEKLFF	TGTGCCTGGAGCGGACCCGGAGGTTCTAGCGAAAAACTGTTTTTT	-	-	TRBJ1-4	TRBV30
CASRQDGNQPQHF	TGTGCCAGCAGACAGGACGGGAATCAGCCCCAGCATTTT	-	-	TRBJ1-5	TRBV6-5
CAISENDRGGTEAFF	TGTGCCATCAGTGAGAATGACAGGGGAGGAACTGAAGCTTTCTTT	-	TRBD1	TRBJ1-1	TRBV10-3
CASSEDRGPFLVHEQFF	TGTGCCAGCAGTGAAGACAGGGGGCCCTTCCTCGTCCATGAGCAGTTCTTC	-	TRBD1	TRBJ2-1	TRBV25-1
CASSRQGFSTEAFF	TGTGCCAGCAGTCGACAGGGGTTCTCCACTGAAGCTTTCTTT	-	TRBD1	TRBJ1-1	TRBV7-2
CAISESTGGWAERFANYGYTF	TGTGCCATCAGTGAGTCGACGGGGGGGTGGGCGGAAAGATTCGCTAACTATGGCTACACCTTC	-	-	TRBJ1-2	TRBV10-3
CASSYFQGRGEKLFF	TGTGCCAGCAGTTATTTCCAGGGGCGAGGGGAAAAACTGTTTTTT	once	-	TRBJ1-4	TRBV6-5
CASSPRTDYKAFF	TGCGCCAGCAGCCCAAGGACGGACTATAAAGCTTTCTTT	-	-	TRBJ1-1	TRBV5-1